A selection of T cell receptor beta chains follows, all from one sample in a study of blood T cell repertoires in COVID-19. Assay: immunoSEQ multiplex PCR; the TCRdb copy retains only in-frame clones and omits some. The profile shows a few hundred thousand clones, approximately 86% of them singletons. The sequenced sample was peripheral blood. These receptors all come from a man aged 25 to 40 with active or convalescent COVID-19. CDR3s include the opening cysteine and the closing phenylalanine or tryptophan. D genes are given only for firm matches. Expanded clones are given a class, and other clones once, few, many or no size at all.

TRBV27,-,TRBJ1-1,-,TGTGCCAGCAGTCCAGACTGGTCATACATGAACACTGAAGCTTTCTTT,CASSPDWSYMNTEAFF
TRBV2,-,TRBJ1-1,TRBD1,TGTGCCACGGGACAGCTACTTCGGGGCACTGAAGCTTTCTTT,CATGQLLRGTEAFF
TRBV7-2,-,TRBJ2-5,-,TGTGCCAGCAGCCCCAGGACTAAGGTCTTTTCCCAGTACTTC,CASSPRTKVFSQYF
TRBV15,-,TRBJ2-1,TRBD1,TGTGCCACCAGCAGACCAGGGGGTGCGTACAATGAGCAGTTCTTC,CATSRPGGAYNEQFF
TRBV19,-,TRBJ2-3,TRBD2,TGTGCCAGTAGTATCGTCGGGGGGAGCACAGATACGCAGTATTTT,CASSIVGGSTDTQYF
TRBV28,-,TRBJ1-4,TRBD1,TGTGCCAGCAGCCGAGCCGGACAGGGAAGGGAAGAAAAACTGTTTTTT,CASSRAGQGREEKLFF
TRBV7-2,once,TRBJ2-7,-,TGTGCCAGCAGCGGCGGGACCGCCGGTCGCGAGCAGTACTTC,CASSGGTAGREQYF
TRBV12-3/TRBV12-4,-,TRBJ2-1,-,TGTGCCAGCAGGAGTGAGGATGAGCAGTTCTTC,CASRSEDEQFF
TRBV19,-,TRBJ2-1,-,TGTGCCAGTAGTACACAGGGTCGGGAGCAGTTCTTC,CASSTQGREQFF
TRBV7-3,-,TRBJ2-1,-,TGTGCCAGCAGCGCTACCGGGACAGTGGGGGGCAATGAGCAGTTCTTC,CASSATGTVGGNEQFF